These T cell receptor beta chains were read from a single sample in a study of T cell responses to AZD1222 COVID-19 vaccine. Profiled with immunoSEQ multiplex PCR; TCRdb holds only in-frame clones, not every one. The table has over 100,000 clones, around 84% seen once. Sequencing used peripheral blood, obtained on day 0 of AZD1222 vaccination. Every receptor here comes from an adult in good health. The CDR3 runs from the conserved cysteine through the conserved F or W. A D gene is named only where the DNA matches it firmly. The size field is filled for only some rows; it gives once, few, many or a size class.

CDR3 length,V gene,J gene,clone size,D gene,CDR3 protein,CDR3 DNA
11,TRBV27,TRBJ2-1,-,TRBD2,CASLLGGVMFF,TGTGCCAGTCTCCTCGGGGGGGTGATGTTCTTC
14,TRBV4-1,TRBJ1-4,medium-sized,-,CASSQRPSSEKLFF,TGCGCCAGCAGCCAACGGCCATCCAGTGAAAAACTGTTTTTT
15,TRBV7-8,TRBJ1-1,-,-,CASRDQRGSDTEAFF,TGTGCCAGCAGGGACCAAAGGGGGTCGGACACTGAAGCTTTCTTT
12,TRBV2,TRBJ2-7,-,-,CASSEGRGRQYF,TGTGCCAGCAGTGAAGGCAGGGGCCGCCAGTACTTC
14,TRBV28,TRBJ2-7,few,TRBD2,CASSLGLAGGEQYF,TGTGCCAGCAGTTTAGGACTAGCGGGAGGCGAGCAGTACTTC
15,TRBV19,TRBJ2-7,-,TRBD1,CASSNIYNRGHEQYF,TGTGCCAGTAGTAATATCTATAACAGGGGCCACGAGCAGTACTTC
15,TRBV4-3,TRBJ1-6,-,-,CASSQGPTDNSPLHF,TGCGCCAGCAGCCAAGGGCCGACAGATAATTCACCCCTCCACTTT
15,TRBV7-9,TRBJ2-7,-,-,CASSLGIAESYEQYF,TGTGCCAGCAGCTTAGGGATTGCCGAGTCGTACGAGCAGTACTTC
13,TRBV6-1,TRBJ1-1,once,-,CASSENKRTEAFF,TGTGCCAGCAGTGAGAATAAAAGGACTGAAGCTTTCTTT
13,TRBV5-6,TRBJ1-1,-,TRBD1,CASSLDRGLEAFF,TGTGCCAGCAGCTTGGACAGGGGGCTTGAAGCTTTCTTT
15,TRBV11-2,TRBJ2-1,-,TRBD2,CASSTRLAGDNEQFF,TGTGCCAGCAGCACCCGACTAGCGGGCGACAATGAGCAGTTCTTC
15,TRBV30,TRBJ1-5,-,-,CAWSVIGRNNQPQHF,TGTGCCTGGAGTGTAATCGGCAGAAACAATCAGCCCCAGCATTTT
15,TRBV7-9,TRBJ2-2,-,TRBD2,CASSLLAANTGELFF,TGTGCCAGCAGCTTACTAGCGGCGAACACCGGGGAGCTGTTTTTT
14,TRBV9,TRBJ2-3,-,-,CASSVAMSSDTQYF,TGTGCCAGCAGCGTAGCTATGAGTTCAGATACGCAGTATTTT
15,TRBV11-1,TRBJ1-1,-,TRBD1,CASSLEQGALDEAFF,TGTGCCAGCAGCTTGGAACAGGGGGCTTTGGATGAAGCTTTCTTT
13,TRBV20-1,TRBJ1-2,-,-,CSASQGNDYGYTF,TGCAGTGCTAGTCAAGGGAACGACTATGGCTACACCTTC
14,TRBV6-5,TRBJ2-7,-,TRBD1,CASSPDRASYEQYF,TGTGCCAGCAGTCCGGACAGGGCCTCCTACGAGCAGTACTTC
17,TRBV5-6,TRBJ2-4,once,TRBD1,CASSRIKDRVGKNIQYF,TGTGCCAGCAGCCGAATCAAGGACAGGGTGGGCAAAAACATTCAGTACTTC
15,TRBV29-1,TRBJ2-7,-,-,CSVEGLGTVSYEQYF,TGCAGCGTTGAAGGACTCGGGACCGTATCCTACGAGCAGTACTTC
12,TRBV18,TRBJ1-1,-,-,CASSLPTAPAFF,TGTGCCAGCTCACTGCCGACGGCCCCAGCTTTCTTT
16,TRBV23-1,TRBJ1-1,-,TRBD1,CASSQPQDRVNTEAFF,TGCGCCAGCAGTCAACCTCAGGACAGGGTGAACACTGAAGCTTTCTTT
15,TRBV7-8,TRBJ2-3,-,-,CASSTGLPSTDTQYF,TGTGCCAGCAGCACTGGACTACCTAGCACAGATACGCAGTATTTT
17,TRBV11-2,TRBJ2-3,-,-,CASSPGVGRFAVDTQYF,TGTGCCAGCAGCCCCGGAGTTGGAAGGTTCGCAGTAGATACGCAGTATTTT
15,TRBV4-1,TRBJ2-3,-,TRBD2,CASRGTTTSTDTQYF,TGCGCCAGCAGGGGGACTACCACTAGCACAGATACGCAGTATTTT
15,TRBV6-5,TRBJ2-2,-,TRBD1,CASSSGTGDTGELFF,TGTGCCAGCAGTTCCGGGACAGGGGACACCGGGGAGCTGTTTTTT
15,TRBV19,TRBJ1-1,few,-,CASSPIRNSNSEAFF,TGTGCCAGTAGTCCAATAAGGAATTCGAACTCTGAAGCTTTCTTT
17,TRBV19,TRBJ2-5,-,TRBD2,CASRKGTSGIYQETQYF,TGTGCCAGTAGGAAAGGGACTAGCGGGATTTACCAAGAGACCCAGTACTTC
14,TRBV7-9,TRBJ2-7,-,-,CASSLRDGFYEQYF,TGTGCCAGCAGCCTAAGGGACGGCTTCTACGAGCAGTACTTC
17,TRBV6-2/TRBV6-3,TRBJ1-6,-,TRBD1,CASSRDRGYIGNSPLHF,TGTGCCAGCAGCCGGGACAGGGGGTATATTGGGAATTCACCCCTCCACTTT
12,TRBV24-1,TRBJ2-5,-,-,CATGQNQETQYF,TGTGCCACCGGGCAGAATCAAGAGACCCAGTACTTC
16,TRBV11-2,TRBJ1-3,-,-,CASSLRQGFSGNTIYF,TGTGCCAGCAGCTTACGGCAGGGCTTCTCTGGAAACACCATATATTTT
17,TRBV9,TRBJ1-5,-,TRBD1,CASSVNTGVSGNQPQHF,TGTGCCAGCAGCGTCAATACAGGGGTCTCGGGCAATCAGCCCCAGCATTTT
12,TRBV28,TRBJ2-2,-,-,CASRLDTGELFF,TGTGCAAGCAGGCTGGACACCGGGGAGCTGTTTTTT
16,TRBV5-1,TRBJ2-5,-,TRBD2,CASSLSVAGDGGAQYF,TGCGCCAGCAGCTTGTCAGTAGCGGGAGACGGGGGGGCCCAGTACTTC
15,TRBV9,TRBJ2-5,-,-,CASSVQGGGQETQYF,TGTGCCAGCAGCGTGCAGGGTGGAGGACAAGAGACCCAGTACTTC
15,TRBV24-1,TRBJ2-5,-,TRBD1,CATSSGTGGIETQYF,TGTGCCACCAGTTCCGGGACAGGGGGTATAGAGACCCAGTACTTC
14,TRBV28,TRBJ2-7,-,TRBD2,CASTSGSRAYEQYF,TGTGCCAGCACTAGCGGGAGTAGGGCCTACGAGCAGTACTTC